The 8 T cell receptor beta chains listed next were all sequenced from one sample in a study of a mutant IDH1 vaccine in newly diagnosed glioma. What these receptors recognize is not known. Described time point: week 5, during vaccination. The vaccine gave 300 ug of a 20-mer mutant IDH1 peptide subcutaneously per dose. Only in-frame clones appear in the TCRdb table, and some are missing; sequencing was by immunoSEQ multiplex PCR. The data hold tens of thousands of clones, with just under 85% observed a single time. Sequenced here: PBMCs, sampled from a glioma patient whose treatment included an IDH1 peptide vaccine. The receptors were sampled from a man aged 25-40 years with glioma.

The V call is TRBV21-1, the J call TRBJ1-1; whether TRBD1, the table's D call, matches the DNA was not checked. TRBV21-1 is annotated as a pseudogene. The CDR3 sequence is 13 residues long. The CDR3 protein is CASTPDSNTEAFF. CDR3 nucleotides: TGTGCCAGCACCCCGGACAGTAACACTGAAGCTTTCTTT.

The CDR3 loop is CASSLQGVSTEAFF. The CDR3 DNA is TGTGCCAGTAGTCTACAGGGGGTAAGCACTGAAGCTTTCTTT. The genes are TRBV19 and TRBJ1-1; 8 bases line up with TRBD1. This CDR3 spans 14 amino acids. V lost 5 bases and J lost 4; bases outside the gene matches: 6. The germline gives CDR1 LNHDA, CDR2 SQIVND (reference sequence).

This chain's CDR3 is CASSQDRVRDEQYF. The CDR3 DNA follows: TGCGCCAGCAGCCAAGACAGAGTAAGAGACGAGCAGTACTTC. This chain links TRBV4-1 with TRBJ2-7; no clear D gene. The V gene's germline CDR1 is MGHRA and CDR2 YSYEKL. The V gene lost 0 bases and the J gene lost 5 bases, with 11 bases spanning the gap. The CDR3 spans 14 residues.

The table lists this clone with a few counts. This chain links TRBV29-1 with TRBJ1-1; TRBD1 might be the D (5 bases). The CDR3 runs to 10 residues. The V gene's germline CDR1 is SQVTM and CDR2 ANQGSEA. V was trimmed by 6 bases and J by 4 bases, leaving 6 bases between them. For the CDR3, the DNA is TGCAGCGTGACAGTCACTGAAGCTTTCTTT. Its translation: CSVTVTEAFF.

The J gene is TRBJ2-6, the V gene TRBV19, with a tentative D call TRBD1 (6 bases). Germline V gene sequence: CDR1 LNHDA, CDR2 SQIVND (reference sequence). The V end was cut by 2 bases, the J end by 0 bases, with 11 bases between. CDR3 length: 17 amino acids. The CDR3 DNA reads as TGTGCCAGTAGTATACAGGACAGTTACTCTGGGGCCAACGTCCTGACTTTC. Protein: CASSIQDSYSGANVLTF.

The chain combines TRBV6-6 with TRBJ1-1; no definite D call. This CDR3 is built from 14 residues. The V gene's germline CDR1 is MNHNY and CDR2 SVGAGI (reference sequence). V was shortened by 2 bases and J by 1 base, with 8 bases between the two germline ends. The CDR3 nucleotides are TGTGCCAGCAGTTACACCGTAAAGAACACTGAAGCTTTCTTT. This gives the protein CASSYTVKNTEAFF.

The chain recombines TRBV10-3 with TRBJ2-3; D is ambiguous. Germline V CDR1 and CDR2: ENHRY, SYGVKD. The V and J ends lost 6 bases and 4 bases respectively, with 23 bases between them. CDR3 length: 17 residues. The CDR3 region is CAISPRRAALQADTQYF. CDR3 nucleotides: TGTGCCATCAGCCCTAGAAGAGCAGCTCTTCAGGCAGATACGCAGTATTTT.

The chain links TRBV5-1 to TRBJ2-1, with 14 positions matching TRBD2. Trimming at V came to 4 bases and at J to 4 bases, leaving 7 bases not matched to a gene. Germline CDR1 SGHRS, CDR2 YFSETQ. The CDR3 is 17 residues long. The CDR3 coding sequence is TGCGCCAGCAGCCCGACTAGCGGGAGGGCCGGGTACAATGAGCAGTTCTTC. This encodes CASSPTSGRAGYNEQFF. Together with reference TRBV5-1 and TRBJ2-1, the CDR3 gives the full variable domain: KAGVTQTPRYLIKTRGQQVTLSCSPISGHRSVSWYQQTPGQGLQFLFEYFSETQRNKGNFPGRFSGRQFSNSRSEMNVSTLELGDSALYLCASSPTSGRAGYNEQFFGPGTRLTVL.